Listed below are T cell receptor beta chains from one sample, sequenced in a study of blood T cell repertoires in COVID-19. Method: immunoSEQ multiplex PCR; TCRdb's copy keeps in-frame clones and lacks some. Of just over 650,000 clones in the sample, about 87% were seen once. The specimen was peripheral blood. These receptors all stem from a woman under 30 with acute or convalescent COVID-19. CDR3s leave out the opening cysteine and the closing phenylalanine or tryptophan.

J gene: TRBJ1-2; V gene: TRBV4-1; CDR3 length: 13; CDR3 protein: ASSQDGTGVYGYT
J gene: TRBJ2-1; V gene: TRBV5-4; CDR3 length: 14; CDR3 protein: ASSPGRDRVQGEQF
J gene: TRBJ2-1; V gene: TRBV5-6; CDR3 length: 12; CDR3 protein: ASSLVQAYNEQF
J gene: TRBJ2-2; V gene: TRBV20-1; CDR3 length: 9; CDR3 protein: SALYYGELF
J gene: TRBJ1-2; V gene: TRBV9; CDR3 length: 14; CDR3 protein: ASSVGQGVWNYGYT
J gene: TRBJ2-2; V gene: TRBV7-2; CDR3 length: 13; CDR3 protein: ASSWTSGGAGELF
J gene: TRBJ1-3; V gene: TRBV6-1; CDR3 length: 14; CDR3 protein: ASSERRAYMGNTIY
J gene: TRBJ1-3; V gene: TRBV12-3/TRBV12-4; CDR3 length: 11; CDR3 protein: ASGRDSGNTIY
J gene: TRBJ1-1; V gene: TRBV2; CDR3 length: 12; CDR3 protein: ASSVRQINTEAF
J gene: TRBJ1-1; V gene: TRBV6-5; CDR3 length: 12; CDR3 protein: ASSSNGPRGEAF
J gene: TRBJ1-2; V gene: TRBV11-2; CDR3 length: 12; CDR3 protein: ASSFRYSGYGYT
J gene: TRBJ1-1; V gene: TRBV28; CDR3 length: 14; CDR3 protein: ASSLGGEGKNTEAF
J gene: TRBJ1-1; V gene: TRBV19; CDR3 length: 11; CDR3 protein: ASSWSENTEAF
J gene: TRBJ1-4; V gene: TRBV5-8; CDR3 length: 12; CDR3 protein: ASSLGQGAEKLF
J gene: TRBJ1-5; V gene: TRBV7-9; CDR3 length: 14; CDR3 protein: ASSKHGTGGAQPQH
J gene: TRBJ2-1; V gene: TRBV4-3; CDR3 length: 17; CDR3 protein: ASSQVAGPTSGSYNEQF
J gene: TRBJ1-1; V gene: TRBV7-8; CDR3 length: 11; CDR3 protein: ASSSQGDSEAF
J gene: TRBJ1-2; V gene: TRBV28; CDR3 length: 10; CDR3 protein: ASRGGQDGYT
J gene: TRBJ2-1; V gene: TRBV9; CDR3 length: 15; CDR3 protein: ASSIQRGTGGPDEQF
J gene: TRBJ2-5; V gene: TRBV5-1; CDR3 length: 15; CDR3 protein: ASSLLPSGAFQETQY